This T cell receptor (beta chain) came from a study of blood T cells in healthy people across ages. Primed by a sample-barcoded 5' primer and a J-beta primer mix, a second PCR proceeded for 7 to 11 cycles. TCRdb fed the 5' RACE reads into MiXCR, producing one record per CDR3 protein. The sample carries fewer than 900,000 distinct CDR3 sequences, about 37% recorded once. A minimum of 6 micrograms of total RNA was extracted per sample. The sequenced sample consisted of blood. This sequence was found in a man aged 18 to 29 in good health.

CDR3 amino acids: CASQVRTAANEKLFF. CDR3 nucleotide sequence: TGCGCCAGCCAAGTTAGGACAGCCGCTAATGAAAAACTGTTTTTT. This chain joins TRBV4-3 and TRBJ1-4; D might be TRBD1 (6 bases). The CDR3 has 15 amino acids. CDR1 and CDR2 from the germline V gene are LGHNA and YSLEER. V dropped 8 bases and J dropped 3 bases, with 16 bases sitting between them.